What follows are 23 T cell receptor beta chains derived from one specimen sequenced in a study of blood T cell repertoires in COVID-19. Produced via immunoSEQ multiplex PCR; TCRdb's table is partial and in-frame only. The data hold some 200,000 clones, with roughly four fifths observed a single time. Sequenced: peripheral blood. The receptors derive from a woman in her forties with acute or convalescent COVID-19.

The rearrangement joins TRBV28 to TRBJ1-2; D perhaps matches TRBD1 (5 bases). CDR1 is MDHEN and CDR2 is SYDVKM in the germline V gene. The ends were cut back, 5 bases at V and 7 bases at J, with 17 bases in the middle. This CDR3 is 14 amino acids long. CDR3 DNA: TGTGCCAGCAGTCGGGCAGGGAGGCTAGGTGGCTACACCTTC. Translation: CASSRAGRLGGYTF.

Worth noting for this clone: Other DNA sequences in this sample translate to the same CDR3. This chain joins TRBV7-6 and TRBJ2-5; maybe TRBD1 (5 bases). Germline assignment: CDR1 SGHVS and CDR2 FNYEAQ. The CDR3 loop spans 11 amino acids. With 5 bases removed from V and 5 bases from J, the gap between germline ends came to 6 bases. The CDR3 loop reads CASSPGETQYF. The CDR3 bases are TGTGCCAGCAGCCCAGGGGAGACCCAGTACTTC.

This clone came up a few times. The chain has TRBV5-1 and TRBJ1-1; D not resolved. V lost 1 base and J 3 bases, leaving 7 bases between the germline ends. The germline V gene has CDR1 SGHRS and CDR2 YFSETQ. The CDR3 covers 13 residues. The CDR3 coding sequence is TGCGCCAGCAGCTTGATCGCAGACACTGAAGCTTTCTTT. It yields the protein CASSLIADTEAFF.

This rearrangement joins TRBV28 to TRBJ2-7, with a weak D call TRBD2 (5 bases). Trimming cost V 5 bases and J 0 bases, with 14 bases left between them. Germline V gives CDR1 MDHEN, CDR2 SYDVKM. This CDR3 contains 15 residues. For the CDR3, the DNA is TGTGCCAGCAGTCGACTTGGACTTAGCTCCTACGAGCAGTACTTC. Encoded protein: CASSRLGLSSYEQYF.

The gene calls are TRBV24-1 and TRBJ1-2; 9 bases agree with TRBD1. Germline assignment: CDR1 KGHDR and CDR2 SFDVKD. CDR3 length: 15 amino acids. With V trimmed by 4 bases and J by 7 bases, 9 bases remained unmatched. In DNA, the CDR3 is TGTGCCACCAGTGACCTAGACAGGGGGGTTGGTGGCTACACCTTC. This gives the protein CATSDLDRGVGGYTF.

This clone was picked up a small number of times. This rearrangement joins TRBV14 to TRBJ2-1, with 12 bases lining up with TRBD2. CDR3 length equals 16 residues. CDR1 and CDR2 from the germline V gene are SGHDN and FVKESK. The junction had 8 bases not matched to a gene; V was cut back by 4 bases and J by 7 bases. This chain's CDR3 is CASSRRLAGVVNEQFF. The CDR3 nucleotides are TGTGCCAGCAGCCGGAGACTAGCGGGAGTTGTAAATGAGCAGTTCTTC. Filled out from reference TRBV14 and TRBJ2-1, the complete variable domain reads EAGVTQFPSHSVIEKGQTVTLRCDPISGHDNLYWYRRVMGKEIKFLLHFVKESKQDESGMPNNRFLAERTGGTYSTLKVQPAELEDSGVYFCASSRRLAGVVNEQFFGPGTRLTVL.

This rearrangement joins TRBV20-1 to TRBJ2-2; D is possibly TRBD1 (6 bases). Per the germline V gene, CDR1 is DFQATT and CDR2 is SNEGSKA (reference sequence). The CDR3 is 15 residues long. V lost 3 bases to trimming and J lost 2 bases, with 13 bases between them. This CDR3 is CSASLATGNTGELFF. The CDR3 nucleotides read TGCAGTGCTAGTTTGGCGACAGGTAACACCGGGGAGCTGTTTTTT.

This sequence joins TRBV30 and TRBJ2-2, with no clear D. V was shortened by 4 bases and J by 2 bases, with 8 bases between the two germline ends. CDR1 and CDR2 from the germline V gene are GTSNPN and SVGIG (reference sequence). The CDR3 is made up of 13 amino acids. The CDR3 bases are TGTGCCTGGACTGGGCACAACACCGGGGAGCTGTTTTTT. It is translated as CAWTGHNTGELFF.

The chain joins TRBV5-4 to TRBJ2-2, with TRBD1 matching over 7 bases. V was pared by 4 bases and J by 3 bases, with 6 bases of the junction left unmatched. From germline, CDR1 is SGHNT and CDR2 YYREEE (reference sequence). This CDR3 is built from 15 residues. The DNA of the CDR3 is TGTGCCAGCAGCGAGGGACAGACCTACACCGGGGAGCTGTTTTTT. Translating gives CASSEGQTYTGELFF.

V and J are TRBV5-4 and TRBJ2-3; D uncertain. The CDR3 totals 12 residues. With 4 bases removed from V and 8 bases from J, the gap between germline ends came to 11 bases. The V gene's germline CDR1 is SGHNT and CDR2 YYREEE (reference sequence). The CDR3 nucleotides read TGTGCCAGCAGCGTTAGTGCTACTACGCAGTATTTT. Translated, it gives CASSVSATTQYF.

The V call is TRBV7-2, the J call TRBJ2-5; unclear D gene. This CDR3 is built from 13 residues. Trimming took off 0 bases at V and 9 bases at J, with 11 bases between the two ends. Germline assignment: CDR1 SGHTA and CDR2 FQGNSA. The CDR3 DNA is TGTGCCAGCAGCTTAGCGAGCGCATCACCCCAGTACTTC. Protein sequence: CASSLASASPQYF. Complete variable domain (other parts from reference TRBV7-2 and TRBJ2-5): GAGVSQSPSNKVTEKGKDVELRCDPISGHTALYWYRQSLGQGLEFLIYFQGNSAPDKSGLPSDRFSAERTGGSVSTLTIQRTQQEDSAVYLCASSLASASPQYFGPGTRLLVL.

The chain carries TRBV27 and TRBJ2-6; 11 bases agree with TRBD1. V was clipped by 0 bases and J by 1 base; unmatched bases: 2. Germline lookup yields CDR1 MNHEY and CDR2 SMNVEV (reference sequence). The length of the CDR3 is 18 residues. This CDR3 is CASSLSGTGGSGANVLTF. CDR3 DNA: TGTGCCAGCAGTTTATCGGGGACAGGGGGATCTGGGGCCAACGTCCTGACTTTC.

This clone was counted only a few times. The chain combines TRBV4-1 with TRBJ1-1; D is unresolved. The germline gives CDR1 MGHRA, CDR2 YSYEKL. This CDR3 has 13 residues. V shed 1 base and J shed 1 base, with 4 bases lying between them. CDR3 in amino acids: CASSQVKNTEAFF. DNA of the CDR3: TGCGCCAGCAGCCAAGTTAAGAACACTGAAGCTTTCTTT.

This clone was observed a single time. The genes are TRBV5-6 and TRBJ2-5, with D possibly TRBD1 on 5 matching bases. Trimming stripped 5 bases from V and 2 bases from J, with 7 bases between. Looked up from germline, CDR1 is SGHDT and CDR2 is YYEEEE. The CDR3 has 12 residues. CDR3: CASRRGQETQYF. Here the CDR3 DNA reads TGTGCCAGCAGAAGGGGACAAGAGACCCAGTACTTC.

As regards this clone: Additional DNA sequences in this sample encode the identical CDR3. The genes are TRBV9 and TRBJ2-7; maybe TRBD2 (6 bases). This CDR3 spans 12 amino acids. V was trimmed by 7 bases and J by 1 base, leaving 9 bases between them. The germline gives CDR1 SGDLS, CDR2 YYNGEE. The CDR3 DNA reads as TGTGCCAGCTCAGGAGGGTCCTACGAGCAGTACTTC. Translated, it gives CASSGGSYEQYF.

Comment on this clone: The DNA is left out, because the CDR3 cannot be placed on it with certainty; the CDR3 is given as TCRdb lists it. The rearrangement uses TRBV5-6 and TRBJ2-7; the table's D call, TRBD1, has no DNA check behind it. The CDR3 is 14 amino acids in total, end residues counted. CDR1 and CDR2 (germline): SGHDT, YYEEEE. The CDR3 is CASSFGTGSTGAYF.

This clone appeared once. This sequence joins TRBV19 and TRBJ2-1; D is possibly TRBD1 (5 bases). Trimming left V 6 bases short and J 15 bases short, with 21 bases between. Per the germline V gene, CDR1 is LNHDA and CDR2 is SQIVND (reference sequence). This CDR3 spans 13 amino acids. The CDR3 region is CASSPRTLIGPFF. In nucleotides, the CDR3 is TGTGCCAGTAGCCCCAGGACACTCATAGGGCCGTTCTTC.

The gene calls are TRBV29-1 and TRBJ1-1; D is ambiguous. V was trimmed by 4 bases and J by 11 bases, leaving 11 bases between them. The CDR3 has 10 residues. Germline V CDR1 and CDR2: SQVTM, ANQGSEA. CDR3 in amino acids: CSVGVHGAFF. In DNA, the CDR3 is TGCAGCGTTGGAGTCCACGGGGCTTTCTTT.

The chain has TRBV27 and TRBJ2-3; 7 nucleotides align to TRBD1. Germline CDR1 reads MNHEY; CDR2 reads SMNVEV (reference sequence). The CDR3 consists of 18 residues. J lost 0 bases, V lost 3 bases, and 12 bases had no gene match. The CDR3 sequence is CASSFPGGGGLSTDTQYF. CDR3 bases: TGTGCCAGCAGTTTCCCAGGGGGTGGGGGCCTTAGCACAGATACGCAGTATTTT.

Written as DNA, the CDR3 is TGTGCCAGCAGCGCCACTAGCGGCGCCTTCAACACCGGGGAGCTGTTTTTT. This codes for CASSATSGAFNTGELFF. The chain carries TRBV11-2 and TRBJ2-2; 8 nucleotides align to TRBD2. Trimming took 5 bases from V and 2 from J; bases not matched to a gene: 10. The CDR3 runs to 17 residues. CDR1 is SGHAT, CDR2 FQNNGV, per germline.

The chain has TRBV5-1 and TRBJ2-2, with a weak D call TRBD2 (6 bases). Germline values: CDR1 SGHRS, CDR2 YFSETQ. The V end was cut by 7 bases, the J end by 3 bases, with 16 bases between. There are 15 residues in the CDR3. CDR3 DNA sequence: TGCGCCAGCGGCCTGGGTAGCGGATACACCGGGGAGCTGTTTTTT. Its protein product is CASGLGSGYTGELFF.

Only a few counts were recorded for this clone. The gene calls are TRBV5-1 and TRBJ1-2, with a tentative D call TRBD1 (6 bases). In germline, CDR1 is SGHRS, CDR2 YFSETQ. CDR3 length: 14 residues. V lost 0 bases, J lost 4 bases, and 10 bases lay in between. The CDR3 nucleotides read TGCGCCAGCAGCTTGGTTGCGGACAGCTATGGCTACACCTTC. Its protein is CASSLVADSYGYTF.

V gene TRBV7-9 combines with J gene TRBJ2-2, with 10 bases matching TRBD1. The germline V gene encodes CDR1 SEHNR and CDR2 FQNEAQ (reference sequence). This CDR3 spans 16 amino acids. V trimming: 4 bases; J trimming: 1 base; junction bases outside the gene matches: 3. In DNA, the CDR3 is TGTGCCAGCAGCTCGAGGGACAGGGGGAACACCGGGGAGCTGTTTTTT. Amino acid sequence: CASSSRDRGNTGELFF.